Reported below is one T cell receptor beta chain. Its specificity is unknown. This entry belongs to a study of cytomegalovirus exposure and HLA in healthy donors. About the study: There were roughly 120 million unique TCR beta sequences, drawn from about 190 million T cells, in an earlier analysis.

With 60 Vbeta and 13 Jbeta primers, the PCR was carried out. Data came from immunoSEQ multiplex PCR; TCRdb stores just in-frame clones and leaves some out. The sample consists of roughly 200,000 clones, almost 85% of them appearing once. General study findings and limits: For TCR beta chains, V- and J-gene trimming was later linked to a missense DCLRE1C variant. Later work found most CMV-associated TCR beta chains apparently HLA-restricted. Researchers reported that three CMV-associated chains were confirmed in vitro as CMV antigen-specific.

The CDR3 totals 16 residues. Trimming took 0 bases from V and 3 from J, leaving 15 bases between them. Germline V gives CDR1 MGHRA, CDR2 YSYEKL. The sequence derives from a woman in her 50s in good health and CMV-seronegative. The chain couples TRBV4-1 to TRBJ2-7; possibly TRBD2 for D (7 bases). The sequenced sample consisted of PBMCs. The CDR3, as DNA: TGCGCCAGCAGCCAAGATAGGGGGGGCCGGAGCTACGAGCAGTACTTC. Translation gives CASSQDRGGRSYEQYF.